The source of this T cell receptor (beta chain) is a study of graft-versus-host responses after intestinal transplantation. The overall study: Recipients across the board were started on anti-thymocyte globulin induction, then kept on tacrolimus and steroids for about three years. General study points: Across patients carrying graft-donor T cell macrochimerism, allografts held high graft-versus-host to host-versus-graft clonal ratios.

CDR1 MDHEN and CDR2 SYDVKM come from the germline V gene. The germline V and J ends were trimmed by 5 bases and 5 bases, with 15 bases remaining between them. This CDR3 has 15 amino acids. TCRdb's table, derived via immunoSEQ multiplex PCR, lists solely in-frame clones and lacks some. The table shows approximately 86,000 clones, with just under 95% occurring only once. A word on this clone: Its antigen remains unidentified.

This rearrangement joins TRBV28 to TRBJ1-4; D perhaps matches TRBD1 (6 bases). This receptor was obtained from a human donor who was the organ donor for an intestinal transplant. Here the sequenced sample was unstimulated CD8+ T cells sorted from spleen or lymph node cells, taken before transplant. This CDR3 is CASSLGALLNEKLFF. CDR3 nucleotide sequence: TGTGCCAGCAGTCTGGGGGCCCTTCTAAATGAAAAACTGTTTTTT. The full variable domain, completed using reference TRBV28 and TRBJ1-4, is DVKVTQSSRYLVKRTGEKVFLECVQDMDHENMFWYRQDPGLGLRLIYFSYDVKMKEKGDIPEGYSVSREKKERFSLILESASTNQTSMYLCASSLGALLNEKLFFGSGTQLSVL.